A single sample gave rise to the 7 T cell receptor beta chains below, sequenced in a study of cytomegalovirus exposure and HLA in healthy donors. Clones were read by immunoSEQ multiplex PCR, and TCRdb kept only the in-frame ones, dropping some. This table holds some 220,000 clones, 90% to 95% found once. Sequenced material: PBMCs. The receptors stem from a woman between 18 and 29 years old in good health and CMV-seronegative.

The V gene is TRBV28, the J gene TRBJ1-3, with D unclear. Trimming removed 7 bases from V and 8 bases from J, with 18 bases in between. CDR3 length equals 14 residues. In germline, CDR1 is MDHEN, CDR2 SYDVKM. CDR3: CASTIPDKKDTIYF. In nucleotides, the CDR3 is TGTGCCAGCACCATTCCCGACAAAAAGGACACCATATATTTT. Using reference TRBV28 and TRBJ1-3 for the parts outside the CDR3, the full variable domain is DVKVTQSSRYLVKRTGEKVFLECVQDMDHENMFWYRQDPGLGLRLIYFSYDVKMKEKGDIPEGYSVSREKKERFSLILESASTNQTSMYLCASTIPDKKDTIYFGEGSWLTVV.

V gene TRBV7-2 combines with J gene TRBJ2-7; 11 nucleotides match TRBD2. The CDR3 length is 15 residues. With 5 bases clipped from V and 5 bases from J, the junction kept 8 bases outside the gene matches. The germline gives CDR1 SGHTA, CDR2 FQGNSA. In DNA, the CDR3 is TGTGCCAGCAGCCTAGGGGGGACTAGCGGAGACGAGCAGTACTTC. As protein: CASSLGGTSGDEQYF.

The rearrangement joins TRBV29-1 to TRBJ2-7; TRBD2 agrees at 11 bases. There are 16 residues in the CDR3. J lost 3 bases, V lost 4 bases, and 11 bases had no gene match. Looked up from germline, CDR1 is SQVTM and CDR2 is ANQGSEA. The CDR3 nucleotides read TGCAGCGTTGTCATACACGGGACTAGCGGAAACTACGAGCAGTACTTC. This codes for CSVVIHGTSGNYEQYF.

The chain links TRBV15 to TRBJ1-6; D remains unclear. V lost 1 base, J lost 9 bases, and 13 bases lay in between. The CDR3 runs 15 residues. Germline CDR1 is LNHNV and CDR2 is YYDKDF (reference sequence). For the CDR3, the DNA is TGTGCCACCAGCAGAGGCCCAGGATTAGGTTCACCCCTCCACTTT. Translation: CATSRGPGLGSPLHF.

The chain employs TRBV10-3 and TRBJ1-1, with D possibly being TRBD1 (6 bases). This CDR3 spans 11 amino acids. The ends were cut back, 6 bases at V and 8 bases at J, with 10 bases in the middle. Germline V CDR1 and CDR2: ENHRY, SYGVKD. Here the CDR3 DNA reads TGTGCCATCAGAGCAGGGGCAGAAGCTTTCTTT. Translated: CAIRAGAEAFF.

The genes are TRBV10-1 and TRBJ2-6; possibly TRBD2 for D (6 bases). The CDR3 has 17 residues. Germline CDR1 is WNHNN and CDR2 is SYGVQD (reference sequence). V lost 2 bases to trimming and J lost 1 base, with 12 bases between them. The DNA of the CDR3 is TGCGCCAGCAGTGAGAACATGGGGGGTTCTGGGGCCAACGTCCTGACTTTC. It is translated as CASSENMGGSGANVLTF.

The gene calls are TRBV7-6 and TRBJ2-1; 8 bases match TRBD2. V trimming: 3 bases; J trimming: 5 bases; junction bases outside the gene matches: 6. Germline CDR1 and CDR2: SGHVS and FNYEAQ. CDR3 length: 15 residues. Here the CDR3 reads CASSFRAGVDNEQFF. Here the CDR3 DNA reads TGTGCCAGCAGCTTTCGAGCGGGAGTTGACAATGAGCAGTTCTTC.